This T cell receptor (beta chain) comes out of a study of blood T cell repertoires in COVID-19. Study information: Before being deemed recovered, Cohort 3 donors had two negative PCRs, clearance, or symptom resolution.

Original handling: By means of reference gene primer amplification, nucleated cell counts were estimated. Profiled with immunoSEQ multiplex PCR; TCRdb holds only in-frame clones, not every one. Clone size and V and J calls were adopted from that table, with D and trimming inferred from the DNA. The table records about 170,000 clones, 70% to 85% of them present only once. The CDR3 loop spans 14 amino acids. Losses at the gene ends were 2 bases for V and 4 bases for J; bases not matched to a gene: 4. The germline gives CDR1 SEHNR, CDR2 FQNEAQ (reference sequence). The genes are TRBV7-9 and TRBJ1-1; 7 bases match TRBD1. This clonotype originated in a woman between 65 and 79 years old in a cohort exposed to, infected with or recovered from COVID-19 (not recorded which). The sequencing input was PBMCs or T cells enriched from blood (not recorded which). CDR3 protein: CASSLQGVGTEAFF. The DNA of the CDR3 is TGTGCCAGCAGCTTACAGGGGGTCGGCACTGAAGCTTTCTTT.